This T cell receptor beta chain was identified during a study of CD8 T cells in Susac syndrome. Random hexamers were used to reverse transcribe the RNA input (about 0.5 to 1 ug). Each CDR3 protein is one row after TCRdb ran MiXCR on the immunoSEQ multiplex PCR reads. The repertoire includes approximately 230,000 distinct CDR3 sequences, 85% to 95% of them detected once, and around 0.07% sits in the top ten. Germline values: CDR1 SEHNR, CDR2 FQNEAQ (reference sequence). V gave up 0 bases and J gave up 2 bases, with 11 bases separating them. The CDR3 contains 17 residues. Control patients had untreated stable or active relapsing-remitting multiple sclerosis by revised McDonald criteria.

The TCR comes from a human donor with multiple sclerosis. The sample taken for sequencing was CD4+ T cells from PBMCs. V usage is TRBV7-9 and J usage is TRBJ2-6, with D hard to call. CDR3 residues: CASSLAGLITGANVLTF. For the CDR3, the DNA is TGTGCCAGCAGCTTAGCCGGGTTAATCACTGGGGCCAACGTCCTGACTTTC.